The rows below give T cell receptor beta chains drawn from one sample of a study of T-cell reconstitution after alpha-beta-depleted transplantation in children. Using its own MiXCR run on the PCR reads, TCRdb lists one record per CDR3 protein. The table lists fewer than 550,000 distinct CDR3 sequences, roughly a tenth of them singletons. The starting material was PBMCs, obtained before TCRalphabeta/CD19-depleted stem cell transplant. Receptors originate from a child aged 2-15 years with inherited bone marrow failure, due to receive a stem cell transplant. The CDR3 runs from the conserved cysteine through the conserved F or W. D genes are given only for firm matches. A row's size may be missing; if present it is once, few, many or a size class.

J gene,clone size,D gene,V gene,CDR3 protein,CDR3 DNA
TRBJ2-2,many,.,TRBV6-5,CASSYLGQNTGELFF,TGTGCCAGCAGTTACCTGGGGCAGAACACCGGGGAGCTGTTTTTT
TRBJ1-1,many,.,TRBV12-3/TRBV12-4,CASRQKGGLNTEAFF,TGTGCCAGCAGGCAGAAAGGGGGTTTGAACACTGAAGCTTTCTTT
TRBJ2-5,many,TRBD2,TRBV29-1,CSVWDLAGVQETQYF,TGCAGCGTGTGGGATCTAGCGGGTGTCCAAGAGACCCAGTACTTC
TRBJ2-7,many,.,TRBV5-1,CASSSTGLAYEQYF,TGCGCCAGCAGCTCCACAGGTTTGGCCTACGAGCAGTACTTC
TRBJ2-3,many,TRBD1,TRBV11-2,CASSFPGQGTDTQYF,TGTGCCAGCAGCTTTCCGGGACAGGGCACAGATACGCAGTATTTT
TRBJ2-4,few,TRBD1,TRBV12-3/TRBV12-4,CASSFRRGLENIQYF,TGTGCCAGCAGTTTTCGCAGGGGGTTGGAAAACATTCAGTACTTC
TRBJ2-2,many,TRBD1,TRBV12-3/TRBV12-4,CASRQGDRSTGELFF,TGTGCCAGCAGACAGGGGGATCGGAGCACCGGGGAGCTGTTTTTT
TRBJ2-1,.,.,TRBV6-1,CAITSATTLNEQFF,TGTGCCATCACCTCCGCGACTACTTTAAATGAGCAGTTCTTC
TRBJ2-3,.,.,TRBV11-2,CASSLIPGLITDTQYF,TGTGCCAGCAGCTTAATCCCAGGGCTGATCACAGATACGCAGTATTTT
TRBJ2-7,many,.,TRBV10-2,CASISGPRAYEQYF,TGCGCCAGCATTTCGGGTCCGAGGGCTTACGAGCAGTACTTC
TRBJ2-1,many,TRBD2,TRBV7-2,CASSLLGGRAIHEQFF,TGTGCCAGCAGCTTATTGGGCGGGAGGGCCATCCATGAGCAGTTCTTC
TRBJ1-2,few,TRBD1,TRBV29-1,CSAGQGPDYGYTF,TGCAGCGCAGGACAGGGCCCCGACTATGGCTACACCTTC
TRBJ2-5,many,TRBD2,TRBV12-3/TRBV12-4,CASSFAGGKETQYF,TGTGCCAGCAGTTTCGCGGGAGGGAAAGAGACCCAGTACTTC
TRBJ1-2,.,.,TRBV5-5,CASSSGWVTHGYTF,TGTGCCAGCAGCTCTGGGTGGGTGACACACGGCTACACCTTC
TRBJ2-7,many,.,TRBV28,CASSMSVTYEQYF,TGTGCCAGCAGTATGAGCGTCACATACGAGCAGTACTTC
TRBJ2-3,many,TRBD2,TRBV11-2,CASSLELAVTDTQYF,TGTGCCAGCAGCTTAGAACTAGCGGTCACAGATACGCAGTATTTT
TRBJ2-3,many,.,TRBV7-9,CASSLTRGISDTQYF,TGTGCCAGCAGCTTAACTAGAGGGATATCGGATACGCAGTATTTT
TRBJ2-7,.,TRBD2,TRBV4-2,CASSQDQGSSGSYEQYF,TGTGCCAGCAGCCAAGACCAGGGGAGTAGCGGGAGCTACGAGCAGTACTTC
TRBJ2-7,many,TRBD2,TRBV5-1,CASSLEGGAYEQYF,TGCGCCAGCAGCTTGGAGGGAGGGGCCTACGAGCAGTACTTC
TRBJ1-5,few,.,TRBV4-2,CASSQGLGPRDQPQHF,TGTGCCAGCAGCCAAGGGTTAGGGCCTCGGGATCAGCCCCAGCATTTT
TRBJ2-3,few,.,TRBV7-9,CASSLEADRPGSQYF,TGTGCCAGCAGCTTAGAGGCGGACCGACCGGGATCGCAGTATTTT
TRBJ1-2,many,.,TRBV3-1,CASSQMWGAGYGYTF,TGTGCCAGCAGCCAAATGTGGGGCGCCGGCTATGGCTACACCTTC
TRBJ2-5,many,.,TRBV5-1,CASSLGGQRETQYF,TGCGCCAGCAGCTTGGGGGGCCAGAGAGAGACCCAGTACTTC
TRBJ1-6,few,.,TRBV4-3,CASSQTNTGSYNSPLHF,TGCGCCAGCAGCCAAACCAACACAGGGTCCTATAATTCACCCCTCCACTTT
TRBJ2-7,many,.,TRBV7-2,CASSLSVYYEQYF,TGTGCCAGCAGCTTGAGCGTATACTACGAGCAGTACTTC
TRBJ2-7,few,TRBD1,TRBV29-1,CSVVPGQGRPRAYEQYF,TGCAGCGTTGTTCCGGGACAGGGTCGACCACGCGCCTACGAGCAGTACTTC
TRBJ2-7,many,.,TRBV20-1,CSAKATRPVTYEQYF,TGCAGTGCTAAAGCTACTCGCCCCGTAACCTACGAGCAGTACTTC
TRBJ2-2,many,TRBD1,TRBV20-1,CSASRTGSAGELFF,TGCAGTGCTTCTCGGACAGGGTCGGCCGGGGAGCTGTTTTTT
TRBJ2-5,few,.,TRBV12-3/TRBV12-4,CASSRGVGGYIDKETQYF,TGTGCCAGCAGCCGTGGGGTTGGAGGCTACATAGACAAAGAGACCCAGTACTTC
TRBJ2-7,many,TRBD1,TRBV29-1,CSVALIPGQGSYEQYF,TGCAGCGTTGCGCTTATCCCGGGACAGGGCTCCTACGAGCAGTACTTC
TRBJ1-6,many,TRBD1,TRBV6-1,CASSPGQGASYSPLHF,TGTGCCAGCAGCCCCGGACAGGGGGCAAGTTATTCACCCCTCCACTTT
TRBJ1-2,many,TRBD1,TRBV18,CASSSTWDRGLGYTF,TGTGCCAGCTCATCCACCTGGGACAGGGGGCTTGGCTACACCTTC
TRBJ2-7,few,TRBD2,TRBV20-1,CSARKRPGLADYEQYF,TGCAGTGCTAGAAAACGACCTGGACTAGCGGACTACGAGCAGTACTTC
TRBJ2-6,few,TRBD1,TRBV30,CAWSRGLGANVLTF,TGTGCCTGGAGCAGGGGGCTCGGGGCCAACGTCCTGACTTTC
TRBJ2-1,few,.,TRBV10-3,CAISEPPSGRQFF,TGTGCCATCAGTGAGCCCCCCTCCGGTAGACAGTTCTTC
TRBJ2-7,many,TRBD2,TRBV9,CASSVSGREQYF,TGTGCCAGCAGCGTATCCGGGAGGGAGCAGTACTTC
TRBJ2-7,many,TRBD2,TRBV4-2,CASSQGLAGIYEQYF,TGTGCCAGCAGCCAAGGACTAGCGGGAATCTACGAGCAGTACTTC
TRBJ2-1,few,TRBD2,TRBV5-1,CASILGTSGGHEQFF,TGCGCCAGCATCCTTGGGACTAGCGGAGGACATGAGCAGTTCTTC
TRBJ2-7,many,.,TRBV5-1,CASSLAGGNEQYF,TGCGCCAGCAGCTTGGCCGGAGGGAACGAGCAGTACTTC